This entry lists 14 T cell receptor beta chains sequenced from one sample in a study of T cells in women clearing cervical HPV infection. The method was immunoSEQ multiplex PCR; TCRdb's version includes in-frame clones alone and lacks a portion of them. The repertoire table contains 13,000 or so clones. The sample was blood buffy coat. Receptors were obtained from a woman aged 18-70 years with a cervical HPV16 infection that either progressed to CIN3+ or cleared (not recorded which).

A remark on this clone: The read stops 3 residues short of the end of the CDR3; the missing end is completed from the germline J gene. V and J are TRBV7-2 and TRBJ2-4; 8 bases fit TRBD1. This CDR3 comprises 13 residues. The V gene's germline CDR1 is SGHTA and CDR2 FQGNSA. This CDR3 reads CASTKDRVKGQYF. The sequenced part of the CDR3 DNA is TGTGCCAGCACCAAGGACAGGGTTAAAGGT.

Points on this clone: The CDR3 end lies 3 residues beyond the end of the read and is filled in from the germline J gene. This chain joins TRBV7-2 and TRBJ1-6; D is possibly TRBD1 (6 bases). Trimming cost V 5 bases and J 8 bases, with 10 bases left between them. This CDR3 spans 13 amino acids. Germline values: CDR1 SGHTA, CDR2 FQGNSA. CDR3 residues: CASSVNRDSPLHF. The covered CDR3 bases are TGTGCCAGCAGCGTCAACAGGGATTCACCC. Filled out from reference TRBV7-2 and TRBJ1-6, the complete variable domain reads GAGVSQSPSNKVTEKGKDVELRCDPISGHTALYWYRQSLGQGLEFLIYFQGNSAPDKSGLPSDRFSAERTGGSVSTLTIQRTQQEDSAVYLCASSVNRDSPLHFGNGTRLTVT.

The sequenced part of the CDR3 DNA is TGTGCCAGCAGTGAACGGGGATTAGCTGAA. Protein product: CASSERGLAE. The CDR3, in full, reads CASSERGLAEAFF. The V and J genes are TRBV6-1 and TRBJ1-1; no firm D call. Sequencing ends 3 residues short of the CDR3 end; the germline J gene provides the rest. CDR1 and CDR2 (germline): MNHNS, SASEGT. The germline V and J ends were trimmed by 2 bases and 6 bases, with 10 bases remaining between them. CDR3 length: 13 residues.

To note about this clone: The CDR3 end falls 3 residues outside the read, so it is completed with the germline J gene. V usage is TRBV19 and J usage is TRBJ2-1, with 8 bases fitting TRBD1. The length of the CDR3 is 16 residues. The V gene end was trimmed by 3 bases and the J gene end by 6 bases; junction bases not matched to a gene: 10. The germline CDR1 and CDR2 sequences are LNHDA and SQIVND (reference sequence). The CDR3 loop reads CASSIGNRGVGNEQFF. The covered CDR3 bases are TGTGCCAGTAGTATCGGCAACAGGGGGGTGGGCAATGAG.

This clone is called medium-sized (0.01 to 0.1%) based on its frequency. The sequenced fragment ends 3 residues before the CDR3 boundary, so the rest is inferred from the germline J gene. The V call is TRBV18, the J call TRBJ2-5; 7 nucleotides match TRBD1. V dropped 2 bases and J dropped 3; count of bases not matched to a gene: 3. Germline assignment: CDR1 KGHSH and CDR2 LQKENI. CDR3 length: 14 amino acids. The CDR3 bases that were read are TGTGCCAGCTCACCATCCGGGACAGAAGAGACC. It encodes CASSPSGTEET. The full CDR3 protein reads CASSPSGTEETQYF. Complete variable domain (other parts from reference TRBV18 and TRBJ2-5): NAGVMQNPRHLVRRRGQEARLRCSPMKGHSHVYWYRQLPEEGLKFMVYLQKENIIDESGMPKERFSAEFPKEGPSILRIQQVVRGDSAAYFCASSPSGTEETQYFGPGTRLLVL.

Turning to this clone: The observed sequence ends 3 residues before the CDR3 terminus, with the missing tail filled in from the germline J gene. The V and J genes are TRBV2 and TRBJ2-2, with no clear D. Per the germline V gene, CDR1 is SNHLY and CDR2 is FYNNEI. The length of the CDR3 is 13 residues. V lost 7 bases and J 6 bases, leaving 12 bases between the germline ends. CDR3 protein: CASKTRFAGELFF. The covered CDR3 bases are TGTGCCAGCAAAACCCGGTTCGCCGGGGAG.

Notes on this clone: The observed sequence ends 3 residues before the CDR3 terminus, with the missing tail filled in from the germline J gene. V and J are TRBV4-1 and TRBJ2-1; D is perhaps TRBD2 (5 bases). The CDR3 runs 15 residues. The germline V gene has CDR1 MGHRA and CDR2 YSYEKL. Here the CDR3 reads CTTLLADGSYNEQFF. CDR3 DNA (partial): TGCACCACCCTCCTAGCAGACGGCTCCTACAATGAG.

Remarks on this clone: Coverage ceases 3 residues before the CDR3 finishes, and the germline J gene fills in the end. The V gene is TRBV4-1, the J gene TRBJ2-3; tentative D call: TRBD2 (6 bases). With 6 bases removed from V and 1 base from J, the gap between germline ends came to 14 bases. The germline CDR1 and CDR2 sequences are MGHRA and YSYEKL. CDR3 length: 15 residues. CDR3 sequence reads: CASSLRGEGTDTQYF. CDR3 DNA, as far as it was read: TGCGCCAGCAGTCTTAGAGGGGAGGGCACAGATACG.

On this clone itself: Sequencing ends 3 residues short of the CDR3 end; the germline J gene provides the rest. J is TRBJ1-5 and V is TRBV6-2 or TRBV6-3, with a possible D match to TRBD1 (6 bases). The V gene's germline CDR1 is MNHEY and CDR2 SVGEGT. The CDR3 loop spans 15 amino acids. Deletions cut 6 bases from V and 0 bases from J, with 12 bases between. The DNA read from the CDR3 is TGTGCCAGCAGGAGGGACAACCATAGCAATCAGCCC. Protein sequence: CASRRDNHSNQP. The CDR3 reads in full as CASRRDNHSNQPQHF.

Concerning this clone: Read coverage stops 3 residues before the CDR3 terminus; the germline J gene supplies the remainder. J is TRBJ2-5 and V is TRBV29-1; 9 bases match TRBD2. J lost 4 bases, V lost 7 bases, and 10 bases had no gene match. The CDR3 contains 14 residues. CDR1 and CDR2 from the germline V gene are SQVTM and ANQGSEA. The CDR3 DNA, read in part, is TGCAGCGCCTATAGCGGGGGAAGAGGAGAGACC. It is translated as CSAYSGGRGET. The entire CDR3 sequence reads CSAYSGGRGETQYF.

About this clone: The read terminates 3 residues before the CDR3 end, so the remaining end is supplied by the germline J gene. Other DNA sequences from this sample encode an identical CDR3 as well. This sequence joins TRBV7-7 and TRBJ1-2, with 8 bases fitting TRBD1. CDR1 SSHAT and CDR2 FNYEAQ come from the germline V gene (reference sequence). The CDR3 totals 15 residues. The CDR3 here is CASSFGQGDTYDYTF. The sequenced CDR3 bases are TGTGCCAGCAGCTTCGGACAGGGAGATACCTACGAC.

Details on this clone: Read data end 3 residues before the CDR3 end; the end is taken from the germline J gene. The rearrangement uses TRBV6-2 or TRBV6-3 and TRBJ1-2; TRBD1 matches 7 bases. CDR1 MNHEY and CDR2 SVGEGT come from the germline V gene. The CDR3 is 13 residues long. CDR3 sequence reads: CASSIGGTDTYTF. Incomplete CDR3 DNA: TGTGCCAGCAGTATAGGGGGCACAGATACC.

Comments on this clone: The observed sequence ends 3 residues before the CDR3 terminus, with the missing tail filled in from the germline J gene. The chain uses TRBV7-8 and TRBJ2-7; 7 bases align to TRBD1. This CDR3 is 14 amino acids long. J was trimmed by 3 bases and V by 3 bases; bases with no gene match: 5. The V gene's germline CDR1 is SGHVS and CDR2 FQNEAQ. The DNA read from the CDR3 is TGTGCCAGCAGCTTGTCGCCAGGGGGCTACGAG. Its translation is CASSLSPGGYE. The entire CDR3 protein reads CASSLSPGGYEQYF. Drawing the rest from reference TRBV7-8 and TRBJ2-7, the complete variable domain is GAGVSQSPRYKVAKRGQDVALRCDPISGHVSLFWYQQALGQGPEFLTYFQNEAQLDKSGLPSDRFFAERPEGSVSTLKIQRTQQEDSAVYLCASSLSPGGYEQYFGPGTRLTVT.

As for this clone: The read finishes 3 residues shy of the CDR3 end, and the germline J gene is used to complete it. The chain recombines TRBV29-1 with TRBJ1-2; TRBD1 aligns across 7 bases. Germline V gives CDR1 SQVTM, CDR2 ANQGSEA. CDR3 length: 13 residues. CDR3 in amino acids: CSVEGDSSYDYTF. CDR3 DNA, as far as it was read: TGCAGCGTTGAGGGGGACAGCTCCTACGAC. Full variable domain (outside the CDR3, taken from reference TRBV29-1 and TRBJ1-2): SAVISQKPSRDICQRGTSLTIQCQVDSQVTMMFWYRQQPGQSLTLIATANQGSEATYESGFVIDKFPISRPNLTFSTLTVSNMSPEDSSIYLCSVEGDSSYDYTFGSGTRLTVV.